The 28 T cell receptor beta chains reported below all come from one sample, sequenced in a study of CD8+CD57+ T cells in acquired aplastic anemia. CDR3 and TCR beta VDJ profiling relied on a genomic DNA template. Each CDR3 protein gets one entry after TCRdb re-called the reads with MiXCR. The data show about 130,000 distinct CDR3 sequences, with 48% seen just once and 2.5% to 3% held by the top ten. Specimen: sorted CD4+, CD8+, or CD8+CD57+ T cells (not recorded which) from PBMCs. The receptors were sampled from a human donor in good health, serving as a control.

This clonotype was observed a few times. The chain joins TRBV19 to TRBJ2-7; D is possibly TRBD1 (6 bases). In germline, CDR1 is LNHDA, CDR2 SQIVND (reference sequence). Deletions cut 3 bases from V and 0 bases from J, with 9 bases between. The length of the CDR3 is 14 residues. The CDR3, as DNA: TGTGCCAGTAGTATCAGGGACAACTCCTACGAGCAGTACTTC. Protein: CASSIRDNSYEQYF.

The CDR3 loop reads CASSLDYTEAFF. CDR3 sequence (DNA): TGTGCCAGCAGCCTCGATTACACTGAAGCTTTCTTT. The chain couples TRBV2 to TRBJ1-1; D ambiguous. CDR3 size: 12 residues. Germline V gives CDR1 SNHLY, CDR2 FYNNEI. V lost 6 bases and J 3 bases, leaving 8 bases between the germline ends.

The CDR3 region is CASKKDSGDQPQHF. CDR3 DNA: TGTGCCAGCAAGAAGGACAGTGGAGATCAGCCCCAGCATTTT. The chain links TRBV6-1 to TRBJ1-5; possible D gene TRBD1, 6 bases. This CDR3 contains 14 residues. Trimming removed 7 bases at V and 5 bases at J, with 15 bases between. The V gene's germline CDR1 is MNHNS and CDR2 SASEGT.

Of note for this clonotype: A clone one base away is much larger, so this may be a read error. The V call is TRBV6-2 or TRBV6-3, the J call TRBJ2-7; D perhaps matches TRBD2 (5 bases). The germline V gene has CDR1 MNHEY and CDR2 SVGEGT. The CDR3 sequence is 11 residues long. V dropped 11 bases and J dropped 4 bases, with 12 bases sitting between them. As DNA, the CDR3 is TGTGCCGGCGGGCGGTTTTACGAGCAGTACTTC. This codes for CAGGRFYEQYF.

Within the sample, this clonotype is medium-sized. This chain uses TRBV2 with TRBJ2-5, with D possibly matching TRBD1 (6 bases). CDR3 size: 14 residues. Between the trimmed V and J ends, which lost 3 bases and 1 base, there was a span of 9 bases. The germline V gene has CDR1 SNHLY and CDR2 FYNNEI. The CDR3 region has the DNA TGTGCCAGCAGTGAGGGACATTCCCAAGAGACCCAGTACTTC. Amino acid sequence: CASSEGHSQETQYF. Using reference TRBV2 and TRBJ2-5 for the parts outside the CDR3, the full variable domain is EPEVTQTPSHQVTQMGQEVILRCVPISNHLYFYWYRQILGQKVEFLVSFYNNEISEKSEIFDDQFSVERPDGSNFTLKIRSTKLEDSAMYFCASSEGHSQETQYFGPGTRLLVL.

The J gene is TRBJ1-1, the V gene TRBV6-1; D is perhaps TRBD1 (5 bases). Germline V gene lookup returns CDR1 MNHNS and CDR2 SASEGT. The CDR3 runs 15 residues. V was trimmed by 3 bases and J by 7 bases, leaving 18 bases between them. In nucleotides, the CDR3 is TGTGCCAGCAGTGACGGGGCAGGGTCCTACAATGAAGCTTTCTTT. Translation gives CASSDGAGSYNEAFF.

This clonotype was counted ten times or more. Here the CDR3 reads CASSLVGTSGTDTQYF. Here the CDR3 DNA reads TGTGCCAGCAGCTTAGTTGGGACTAGCGGTACTGATACGCAGTATTTT. The V and J genes are TRBV7-2 and TRBJ2-3, with 11 bases matching TRBD2. Germline CDR1 and CDR2: SGHTA and FQGNSA. CDR3 length: 16 amino acids. Trimming cost V 1 base and J 6 bases; bases outside gene matches: 6.

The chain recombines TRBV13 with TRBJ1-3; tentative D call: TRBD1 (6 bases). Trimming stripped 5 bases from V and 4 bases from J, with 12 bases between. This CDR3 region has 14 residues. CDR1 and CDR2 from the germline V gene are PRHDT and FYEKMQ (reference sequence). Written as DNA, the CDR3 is TGTGCCAGCAGCACCACGGGACAAGGAAACACCATATATTTT. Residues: CASSTTGQGNTIYF.

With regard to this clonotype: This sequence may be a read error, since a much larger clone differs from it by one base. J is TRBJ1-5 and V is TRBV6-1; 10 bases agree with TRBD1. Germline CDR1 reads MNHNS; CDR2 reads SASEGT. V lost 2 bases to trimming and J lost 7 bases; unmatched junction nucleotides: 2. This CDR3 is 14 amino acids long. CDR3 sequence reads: CASSERTGGQPQHF. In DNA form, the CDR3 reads TGTGCCAGCAGTGAAAGGACAGGGGGACAGCCCCAGCATTTT.

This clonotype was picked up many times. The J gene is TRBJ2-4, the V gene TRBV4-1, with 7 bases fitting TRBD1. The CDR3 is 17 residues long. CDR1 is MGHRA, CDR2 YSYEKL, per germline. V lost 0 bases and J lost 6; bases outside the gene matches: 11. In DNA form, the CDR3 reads TGCGCCAGCAGCCAAGAGGAAGGCTGGGGACAGTTAAACATTCAGTACTTC. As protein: CASSQEEGWGQLNIQYF.

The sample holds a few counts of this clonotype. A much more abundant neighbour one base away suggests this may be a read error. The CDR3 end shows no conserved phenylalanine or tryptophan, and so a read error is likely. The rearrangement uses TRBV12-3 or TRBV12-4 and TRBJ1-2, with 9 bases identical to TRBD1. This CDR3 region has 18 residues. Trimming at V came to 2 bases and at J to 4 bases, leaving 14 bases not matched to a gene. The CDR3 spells CASSLRGINTGGTYGYTS. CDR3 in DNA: TGTGCCAGCAGTTTAAGGGGGATCAACACAGGGGGCACCTATGGCTACACCTCC.

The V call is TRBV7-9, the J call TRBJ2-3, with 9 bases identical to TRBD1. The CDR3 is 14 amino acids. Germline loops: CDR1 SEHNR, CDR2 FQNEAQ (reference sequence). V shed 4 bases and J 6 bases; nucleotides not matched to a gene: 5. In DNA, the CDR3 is TGTGCCAGCAGCTCCCGACAGGGGGAGGATACGCAGTATTTT. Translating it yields CASSSRQGEDTQYF.

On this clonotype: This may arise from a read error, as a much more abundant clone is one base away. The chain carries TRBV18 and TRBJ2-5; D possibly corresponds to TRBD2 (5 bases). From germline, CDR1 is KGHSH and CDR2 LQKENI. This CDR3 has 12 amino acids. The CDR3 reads CASSPEEETQHF. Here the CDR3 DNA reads TGTGCCAGCTCACCGGAGGAAGAGACCCAGCACTTC.

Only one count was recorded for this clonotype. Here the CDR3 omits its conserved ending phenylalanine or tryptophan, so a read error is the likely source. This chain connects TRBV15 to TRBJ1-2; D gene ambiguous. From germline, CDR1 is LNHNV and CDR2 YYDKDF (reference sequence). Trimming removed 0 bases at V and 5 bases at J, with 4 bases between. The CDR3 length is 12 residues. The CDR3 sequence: CATSRDEYGYTL. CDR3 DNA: TGTGCCACCAGCAGAGATGAGTATGGCTACACCCTC.

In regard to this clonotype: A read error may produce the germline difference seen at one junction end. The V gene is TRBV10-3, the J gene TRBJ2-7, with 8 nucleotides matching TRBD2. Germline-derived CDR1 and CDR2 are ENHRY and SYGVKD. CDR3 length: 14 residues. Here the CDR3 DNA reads TGTGCCACCAGTGAGTCAGGGACTAGCTACGAGCAGTACTTC. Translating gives CATSESGTSYEQYF.

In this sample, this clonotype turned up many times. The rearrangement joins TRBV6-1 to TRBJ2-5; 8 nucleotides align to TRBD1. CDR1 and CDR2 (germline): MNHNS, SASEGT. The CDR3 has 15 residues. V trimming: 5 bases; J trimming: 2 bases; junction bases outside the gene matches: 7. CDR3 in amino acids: CASSKTTGAQETQYF. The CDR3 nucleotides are TGTGCCAGCAGTAAGACGACAGGGGCTCAAGAGACCCAGTACTTC.

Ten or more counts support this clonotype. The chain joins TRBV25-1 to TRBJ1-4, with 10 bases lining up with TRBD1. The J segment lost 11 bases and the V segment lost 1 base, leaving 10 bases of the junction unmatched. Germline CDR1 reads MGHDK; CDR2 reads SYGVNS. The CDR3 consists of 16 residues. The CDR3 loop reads CASSELPGQGMSKLFF. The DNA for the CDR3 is TGTGCCAGCAGTGAATTACCGGGACAGGGGATGTCTAAACTGTTTTTT.

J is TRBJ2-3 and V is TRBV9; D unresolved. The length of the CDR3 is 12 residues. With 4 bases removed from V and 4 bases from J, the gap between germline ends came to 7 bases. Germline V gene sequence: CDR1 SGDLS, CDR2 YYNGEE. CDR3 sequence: CASSPRPDTQYF. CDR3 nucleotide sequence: TGTGCCAGCAGCCCCCGCCCAGATACGCAGTATTTT.

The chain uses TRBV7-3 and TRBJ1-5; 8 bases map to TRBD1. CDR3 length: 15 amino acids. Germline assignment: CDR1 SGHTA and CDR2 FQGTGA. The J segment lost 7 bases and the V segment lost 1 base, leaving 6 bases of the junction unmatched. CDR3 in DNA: TGTGCCAGCAGCTTAAGAGGACAGGGTGGGCAGCCCCAGCATTTT. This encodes CASSLRGQGGQPQHF. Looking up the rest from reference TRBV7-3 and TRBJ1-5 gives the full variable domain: GAGVSQTPSNKVTEKGKYVELRCDPISGHTALYWYRQSLGQGPEFLIYFQGTGAADDSGLPNDRFFAVRPEGSVSTLKIQRTERGDSAVYLCASSLRGQGGQPQHFGDGTRLSIL.

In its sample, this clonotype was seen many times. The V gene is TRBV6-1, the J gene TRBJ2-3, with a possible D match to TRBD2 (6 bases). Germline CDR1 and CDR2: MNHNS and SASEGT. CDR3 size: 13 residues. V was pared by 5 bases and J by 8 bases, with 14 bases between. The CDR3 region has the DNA TGTGCCAGCAGTCCCCAAATCGGGGGTACGCAGTATTTT. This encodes CASSPQIGGTQYF.

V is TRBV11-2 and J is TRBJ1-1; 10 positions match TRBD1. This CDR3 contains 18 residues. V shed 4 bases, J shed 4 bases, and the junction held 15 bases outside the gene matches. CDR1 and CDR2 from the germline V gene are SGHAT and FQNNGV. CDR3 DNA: TGTGCCAGCAGCTCCAGGGACAGGGGCCCAGAGTTGACCACTGAAGCTTTCTTT. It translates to CASSSRDRGPELTTEAFF.

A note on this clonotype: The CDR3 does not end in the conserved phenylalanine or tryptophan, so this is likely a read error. The CDR3 coding sequence is TGTGCCAGTAGTATACCAGGACGGCCAAATGGCTACACCCTG. It translates to CASSIPGRPNGYTL. J is TRBJ1-2 and V is TRBV19, with D hard to call. The germline V and J ends were trimmed by 2 bases and 6 bases, with 13 bases remaining between them. Germline CDR1 LNHDA, CDR2 SQIVND (reference sequence). The CDR3 length is 14 residues.

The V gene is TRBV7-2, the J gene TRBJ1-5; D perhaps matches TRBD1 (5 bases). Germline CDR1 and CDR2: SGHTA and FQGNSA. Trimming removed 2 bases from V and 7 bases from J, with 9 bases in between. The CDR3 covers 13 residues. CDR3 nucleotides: TGTGCCAGCAGCTTAACCAGGGACCAGCCCCAGCATTTT. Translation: CASSLTRDQPQHF.

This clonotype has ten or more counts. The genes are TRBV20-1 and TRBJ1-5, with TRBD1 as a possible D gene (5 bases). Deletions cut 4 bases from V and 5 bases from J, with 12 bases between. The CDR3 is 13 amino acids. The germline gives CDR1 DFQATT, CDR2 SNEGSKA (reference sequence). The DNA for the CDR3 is TGCAGTGCTAAAGGGGTTATCGATCAGCCCCAGCATTTT. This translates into CSAKGVIDQPQHF.

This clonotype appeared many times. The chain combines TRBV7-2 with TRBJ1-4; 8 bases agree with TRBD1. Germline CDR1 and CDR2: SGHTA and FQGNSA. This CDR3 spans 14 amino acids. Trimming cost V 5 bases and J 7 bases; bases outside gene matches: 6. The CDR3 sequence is CASSPGGRSEKLFF. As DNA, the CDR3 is TGTGCCAGCAGCCCAGGGGGCCGGAGTGAAAAACTGTTTTTT.

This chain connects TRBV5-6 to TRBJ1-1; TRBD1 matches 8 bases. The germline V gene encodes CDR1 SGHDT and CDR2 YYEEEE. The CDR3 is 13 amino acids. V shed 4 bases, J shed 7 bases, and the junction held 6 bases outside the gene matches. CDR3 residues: CASSGDRPLEAFF. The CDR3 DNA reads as TGTGCCAGCAGCGGGGACAGGCCCCTTGAAGCTTTCTTT.

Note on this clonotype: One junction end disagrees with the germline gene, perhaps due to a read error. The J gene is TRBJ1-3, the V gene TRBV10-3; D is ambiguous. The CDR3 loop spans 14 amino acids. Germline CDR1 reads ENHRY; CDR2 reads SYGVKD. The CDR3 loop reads CAIRDPSSGNTVYF. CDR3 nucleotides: TGTGCCATCAGGGACCCTTCCTCTGGAAACACCGTATATTTT.

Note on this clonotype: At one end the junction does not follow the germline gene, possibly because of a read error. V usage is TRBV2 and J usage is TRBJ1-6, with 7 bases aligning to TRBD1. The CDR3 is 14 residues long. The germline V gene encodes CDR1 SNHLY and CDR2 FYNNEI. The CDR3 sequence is CAGSDGTANSPLHF. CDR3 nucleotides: TGCGCCGGCAGTGACGGGACAGCCAATTCACCCCTCCACTTT.